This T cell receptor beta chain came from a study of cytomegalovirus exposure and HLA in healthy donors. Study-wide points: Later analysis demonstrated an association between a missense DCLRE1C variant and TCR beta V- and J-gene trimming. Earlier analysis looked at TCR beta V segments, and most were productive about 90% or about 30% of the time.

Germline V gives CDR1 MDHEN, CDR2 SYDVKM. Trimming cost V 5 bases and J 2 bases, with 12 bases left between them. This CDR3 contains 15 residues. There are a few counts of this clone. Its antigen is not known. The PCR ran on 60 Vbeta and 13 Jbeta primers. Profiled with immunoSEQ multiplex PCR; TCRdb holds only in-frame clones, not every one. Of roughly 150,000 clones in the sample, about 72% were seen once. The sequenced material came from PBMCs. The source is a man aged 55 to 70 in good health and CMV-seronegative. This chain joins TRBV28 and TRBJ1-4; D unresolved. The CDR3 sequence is CASSRFQATNEKLFF. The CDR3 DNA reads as TGTGCCAGCAGTCGATTTCAGGCGACTAATGAAAAACTGTTTTTT.